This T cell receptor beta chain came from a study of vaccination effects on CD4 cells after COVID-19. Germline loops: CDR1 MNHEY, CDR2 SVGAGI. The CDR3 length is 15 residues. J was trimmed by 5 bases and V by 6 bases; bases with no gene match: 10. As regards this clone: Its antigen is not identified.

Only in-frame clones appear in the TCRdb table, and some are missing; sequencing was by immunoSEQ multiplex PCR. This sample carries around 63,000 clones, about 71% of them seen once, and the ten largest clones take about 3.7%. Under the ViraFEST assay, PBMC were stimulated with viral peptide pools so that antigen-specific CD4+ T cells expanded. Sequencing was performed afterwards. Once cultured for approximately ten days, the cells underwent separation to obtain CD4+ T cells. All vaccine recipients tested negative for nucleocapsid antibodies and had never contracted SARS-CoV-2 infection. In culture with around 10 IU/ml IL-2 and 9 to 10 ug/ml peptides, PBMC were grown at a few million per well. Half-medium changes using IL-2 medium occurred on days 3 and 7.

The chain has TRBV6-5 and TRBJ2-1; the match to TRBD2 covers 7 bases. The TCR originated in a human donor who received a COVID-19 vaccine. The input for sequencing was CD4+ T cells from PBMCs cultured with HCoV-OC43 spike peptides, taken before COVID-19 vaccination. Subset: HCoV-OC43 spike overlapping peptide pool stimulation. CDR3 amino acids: CASSRPGLSNNEQFF. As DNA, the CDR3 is TGTGCCAGCAGCCGACCGGGACTATCAAACAATGAGCAGTTCTTC.